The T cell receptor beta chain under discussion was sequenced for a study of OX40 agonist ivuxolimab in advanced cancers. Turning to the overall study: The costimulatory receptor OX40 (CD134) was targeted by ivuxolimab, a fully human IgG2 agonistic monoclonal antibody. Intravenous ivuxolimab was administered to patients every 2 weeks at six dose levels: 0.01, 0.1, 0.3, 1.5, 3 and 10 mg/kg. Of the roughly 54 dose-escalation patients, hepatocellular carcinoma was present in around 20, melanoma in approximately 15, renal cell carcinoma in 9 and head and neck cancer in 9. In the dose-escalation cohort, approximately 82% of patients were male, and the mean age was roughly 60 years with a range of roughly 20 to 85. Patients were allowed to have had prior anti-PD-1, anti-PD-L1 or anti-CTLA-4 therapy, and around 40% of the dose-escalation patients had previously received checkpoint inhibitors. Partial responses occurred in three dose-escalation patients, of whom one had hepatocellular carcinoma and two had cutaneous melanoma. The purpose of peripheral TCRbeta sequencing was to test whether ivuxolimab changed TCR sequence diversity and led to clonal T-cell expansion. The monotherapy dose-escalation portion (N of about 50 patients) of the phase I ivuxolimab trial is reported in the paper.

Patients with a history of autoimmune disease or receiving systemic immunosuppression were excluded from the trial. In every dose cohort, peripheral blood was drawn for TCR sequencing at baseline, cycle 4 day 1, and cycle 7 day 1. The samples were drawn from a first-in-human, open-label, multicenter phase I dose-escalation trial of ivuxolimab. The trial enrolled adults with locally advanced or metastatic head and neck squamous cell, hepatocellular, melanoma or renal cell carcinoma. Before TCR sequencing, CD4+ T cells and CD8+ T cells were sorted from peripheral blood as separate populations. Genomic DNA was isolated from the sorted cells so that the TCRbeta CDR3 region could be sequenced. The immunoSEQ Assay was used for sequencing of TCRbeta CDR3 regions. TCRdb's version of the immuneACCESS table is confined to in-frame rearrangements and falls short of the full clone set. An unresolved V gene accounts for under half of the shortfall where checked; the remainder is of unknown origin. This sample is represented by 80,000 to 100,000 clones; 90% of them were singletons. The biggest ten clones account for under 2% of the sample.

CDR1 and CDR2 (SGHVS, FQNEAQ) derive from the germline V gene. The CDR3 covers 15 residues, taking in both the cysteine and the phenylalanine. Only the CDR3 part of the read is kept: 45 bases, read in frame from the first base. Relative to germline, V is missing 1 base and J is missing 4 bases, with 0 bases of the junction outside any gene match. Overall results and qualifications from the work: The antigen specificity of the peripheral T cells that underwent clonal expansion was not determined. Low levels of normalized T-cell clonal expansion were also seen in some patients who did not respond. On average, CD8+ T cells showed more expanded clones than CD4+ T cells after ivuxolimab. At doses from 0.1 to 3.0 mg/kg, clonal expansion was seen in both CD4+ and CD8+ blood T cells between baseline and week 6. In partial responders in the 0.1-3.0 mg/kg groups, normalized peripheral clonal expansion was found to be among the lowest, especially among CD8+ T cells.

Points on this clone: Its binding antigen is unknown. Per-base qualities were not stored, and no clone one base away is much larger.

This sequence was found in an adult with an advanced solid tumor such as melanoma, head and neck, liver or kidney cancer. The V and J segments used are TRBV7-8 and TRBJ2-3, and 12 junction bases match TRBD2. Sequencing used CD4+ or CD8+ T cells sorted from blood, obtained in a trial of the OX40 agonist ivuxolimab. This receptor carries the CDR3 CASSLGLAGADTQYF. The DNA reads TGTGCCAGCAGCTTAGGACTAGCGGGAGCAGATACGCAGTATTTT.